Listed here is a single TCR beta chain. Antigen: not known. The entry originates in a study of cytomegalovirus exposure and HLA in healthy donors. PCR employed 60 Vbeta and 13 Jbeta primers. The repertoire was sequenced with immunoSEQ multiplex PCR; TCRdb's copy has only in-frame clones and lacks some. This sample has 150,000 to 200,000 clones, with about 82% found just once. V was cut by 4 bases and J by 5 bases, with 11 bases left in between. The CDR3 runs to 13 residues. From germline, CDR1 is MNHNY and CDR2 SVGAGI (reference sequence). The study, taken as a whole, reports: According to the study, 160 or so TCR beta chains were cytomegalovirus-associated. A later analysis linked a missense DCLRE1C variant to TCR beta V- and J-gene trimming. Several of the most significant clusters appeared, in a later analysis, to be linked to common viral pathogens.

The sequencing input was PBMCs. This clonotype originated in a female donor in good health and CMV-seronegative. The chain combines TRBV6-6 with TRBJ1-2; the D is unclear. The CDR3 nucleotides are TGTGCCAGCAGTTTGGAGGCCGGGTATGGCTACACCTTC. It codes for CASSLEAGYGYTF.